What follows are 26 T cell receptor beta chains derived from one specimen sequenced in a study of Graves' ophthalmopathy and Graves' hyperthyroidism. Amplified material comprised TCR beta CDR3 regions derived from RNA transcripts. Amplification began with first-round RT-PCR using HTBI primers, then second-round multiplex PCR was performed. In TCRdb, the multiplex PCR reads were re-called with MiXCR into one record per CDR3 protein. The repertoire holds 740,000 or so distinct CDR3 sequences, 40% seen once, with 44% in the top ten. The sample comprised peripheral blood. These receptors all come from an adult man with Graves' ophthalmopathy.

The chain couples TRBV11-2 to TRBJ2-6, with TRBD2 matching 16 bases. There are 18 residues in the CDR3. CDR1 is SGHAT and CDR2 is FQNNGV in the germline V gene. Trimming cost V 5 bases and J 2 bases; bases outside gene matches: 3. The chain's CDR3 is CASSQGLAGGPGANVLTF. The CDR3 DNA is TGTGCCAGCAGCCAGGGACTAGCGGGGGGGCCTGGGGCCAACGTCCTGACTTTC. The full variable domain, its missing parts supplied by reference TRBV11-2 and TRBJ2-6, is EAGVAQSPRYKIIEKRQSVAFWCNPISGHATLYWYQQILGQGPKLLIQFQNNGVVDDSQLPKDRFSAERLKGVDSTLKIQPAKLEDSAVYLCASSQGLAGGPGANVLTFGAGSRLTVL.

V and J are TRBV29-1 and TRBJ1-2, with D maybe TRBD1 (5 bases). Germline V CDR1 and CDR2: SQVTM, ANQGSEA. This CDR3 contains 21 residues. V lost 5 bases, J lost 2 bases, and 36 bases lay in between. The CDR3 nucleotides read TGCAGCGTTAGTGGGGGGTTGACTGCCCCCTACGAGCAGGGCCAGAACTATGGCTACACCTTC. It codes for CSVSGGLTAPYEQGQNYGYTF.

The count of this clonotype is one. The chain joins TRBV9 to TRBJ2-7; TRBD1 aligns across 8 bases. The CDR3 has 16 amino acids. V shed 4 bases and J 4 bases; nucleotides not matched to a gene: 13. Germline CDR1 reads SGDLS; CDR2 reads YYNGEE. Here the CDR3 reads CASSPTIDRGFYEQYF. The CDR3 DNA sequence: TGTGCCAGCAGCCCTACAATAGACAGGGGATTTTACGAGCAGTACTTC.

In its sample, this clonotype was seen a few times. This sequence joins TRBV14 and TRBJ2-2; D not certain. V lost 4 bases to trimming and J lost 5 bases, with 17 bases between them. The CDR3 spans 16 residues. Germline values: CDR1 SGHDN, CDR2 FVKESK. The CDR3 reads CASSLRTIGLTGELFF. The CDR3 DNA sequence: TGTGCCAGCAGCCTTAGGACGATCGGGTTGACCGGGGAGCTGTTTTTT.

CDR3 DNA: TGTGCCAGCAGCCAAGTTTCCAAGGGTTTGTACTTC. Translating it yields CASSQVSKGLYF. The chain couples TRBV3-1 to TRBJ2-7; D remains unclear. The CDR3 covers 12 residues. The V gene lost 1 base and the J gene lost 12 bases, with 13 bases spanning the gap. The germline V gene encodes CDR1 LGHDT and CDR2 YNNKEL (reference sequence).

J is TRBJ1-2 and V is TRBV29-1; 8 positions agree with TRBD1. Trimming at V came to 8 bases and at J to 6 bases, leaving 8 bases not matched to a gene. CDR1 and CDR2 (germline): SQVTM, ANQGSEA. The CDR3 sequence is 12 residues long. CDR3 in DNA: TGCAGCCAGACAGCAGGGGGCGATGGCTACACCTTC. Its protein product is CSQTAGGDGYTF.

The chain uses TRBV10-3 and TRBJ1-2, with TRBD1 as a possible D gene (5 bases). Per germline, CDR1 ENHRY and CDR2 SYGVKD. V was clipped by 4 bases and J by 1 base, with 10 bases between them. There are 14 residues in the CDR3. The CDR3 bases are TGTGCCATCAGTGTTGCAAGGGGTAACTATGGCTACACCTTC. Its protein product is CAISVARGNYGYTF.

This clonotype has just a few counts. V gene TRBV20-1 combines with J gene TRBJ1-3; D is perhaps TRBD1 (6 bases). Trimming removed 6 bases from V and 4 bases from J, with 10 bases in between. CDR1 and CDR2 (germline): DFQATT, SNEGSKA (reference sequence). The CDR3 is made up of 12 amino acids. Here the CDR3 reads CSANGQGNTIYF. The DNA for the CDR3 is TGCAGTGCCAATGGACAGGGAAACACCATATATTTT.

The chain carries TRBV11-2 and TRBJ2-7, with TRBD1 as a possible D gene (5 bases). This CDR3 is 14 amino acids long. V was cut by 2 bases and J by 0 bases, with 8 bases left in between. CDR1 and CDR2 from the germline V gene are SGHAT and FQNNGV. CDR3 in DNA: TGTGCCAGCAGCTTATTTCAGGGCTCCTACGAGCAGTACTTC. Its translation is CASSLFQGSYEQYF.

This clonotype appeared many times. V gene TRBV7-9 combines with J gene TRBJ1-2; D unresolved. The CDR3 runs to 12 residues. Trimming pared 8 bases from V and 0 bases from J, leaving 7 bases between. Germline CDR1 SEHNR, CDR2 FQNEAQ (reference sequence). CDR3 sequence (DNA): TGTGCCAGCTCGGACGCTAACTATGGCTACACCTTC. Encoded protein: CASSDANYGYTF.

The V call is TRBV5-1, the J call TRBJ2-7, with D perhaps TRBD1 or TRBD2 (5 bases each). Germline CDR1 and CDR2: SGHRS and YFSETQ. V was clipped by 7 bases and J by 6 bases, with 20 bases between them. The CDR3 loop spans 14 amino acids. Written as DNA, the CDR3 is TGCGCCAGCTCCGGGACGTGGGAGTCCCTCGAGCAGTACTTC. It is translated as CASSGTWESLEQYF.

This clonotype has more than one count but fewer than ten. The CDR3 loop reads CASSERPSYGYTF. CDR3 DNA sequence: TGTGCCAGCAGCGAAAGGCCGAGCTATGGCTACACCTTC. The rearrangement uses TRBV3-1 and TRBJ1-2; D is undetermined. Trimming removed 5 bases at V and 4 bases at J, with 11 bases between. The CDR3 extends over 13 amino acids. Germline V lookup: CDR1 LGHDT, CDR2 YNNKEL (reference sequence).

This chain joins TRBV25-1 and TRBJ1-1; D is ambiguous. Germline loops: CDR1 MGHDK, CDR2 SYGVNS. This CDR3 contains 16 residues. V lost 5 bases and J lost 0, with 16 bases in between. This CDR3 is CASSYSVDRMNTEAFF. The CDR3 DNA follows: TGTGCCAGCAGTTACTCAGTGGACCGCATGAACACTGAAGCTTTCTTT.

The chain recombines TRBV7-9 with TRBJ2-5, with D perhaps TRBD1 or TRBD2 (5 bases each). CDR1 SEHNR and CDR2 FQNEAQ come from the germline V gene (reference sequence). CDR3 length: 15 residues. V gave up 8 bases and J gave up 4 bases, with 20 bases separating them. The CDR3 nucleotides are TGTGCCAGCTCCTCCGGGGCCACGGACATAGAGACCCAGTACTTC. This encodes CASSSGATDIETQYF.

A single count supports this clonotype. V gene TRBV4-1 combines with J gene TRBJ2-2, with 11 bases that match TRBD1. Germline CDR1 MGHRA, CDR2 YSYEKL. The ends lost 1 base at V and 5 bases at J; junction bases unmatched: 9. The CDR3 has 18 amino acids. The CDR3 DNA is TGCGCCAGCAGCCAAGTAGGATACGGGACAGGGGGTACCGGGGAGCTGTTTTTT. This sequence encodes CASSQVGYGTGGTGELFF.

The rearrangement links TRBV15 to TRBJ1-5; D not certain. Trimming shortened V by 3 bases and J by 9 bases, and 12 bases separated the two germline ends. Germline V gene lookup returns CDR1 LNHNV and CDR2 YYDKDF (reference sequence). There are 13 residues in the CDR3. CDR3 nucleotides: TGTGCCACCAGCAGCCTACAGATTTCGCCCCAGCATTTT. Amino acid sequence: CATSSLQISPQHF.

This clonotype was picked up a small number of times. The J gene is TRBJ1-2, the V gene TRBV7-9; maybe TRBD1 (6 bases). The length of the CDR3 is 15 residues. Germline V CDR1 and CDR2: SEHNR, FQNEAQ (reference sequence). V dropped 7 bases and J dropped 4 bases, with 19 bases sitting between them. CDR3 sequence (DNA): TGTGCCAGCACTCCTTGGACAGTCACGTCCTATGGCTACACCTTC. This translates into CASTPWTVTSYGYTF.

This clonotype was observed many times. The chain links TRBV29-1 to TRBJ2-7; 10 positions match TRBD1. Germline assignment: CDR1 SQVTM and CDR2 ANQGSEA. The ends lost 6 bases at V and 4 bases at J; junction bases unmatched: 3. The CDR3 runs to 12 residues. The DNA for the CDR3 is TGCAGCGTGGGACAGGGGCAATACGAGCAGTACTTC. As protein: CSVGQGQYEQYF.

This clonotype has at least ten counts. One end of the junction varies from germline; a read error may be responsible. This rearrangement joins TRBV2 to TRBJ2-7; D uncertain. CDR3 length: 13 residues. Germline V gives CDR1 SNHLY, CDR2 FYNNEI. For the CDR3, the DNA is TGTGCCAGCAGCCCGGGCAAAGTCCTGAGGTTGAACTTC. It yields the protein CASSPGKVLRLNF.

Concerning this clonotype itself: An end of the junction differs from the germline gene, which may be a read error. CDR3 bases: TGTGCTAGCAGCTTACCCGAAGGGGAGACCCAGTACTTC. It encodes CASSLPEGETQYF. This chain uses TRBV7-9 with TRBJ2-5, with D unresolved. The CDR3 has 13 residues. CDR1 is SEHNR, CDR2 FQNEAQ, per germline (reference sequence).

This chain joins TRBV11-2 and TRBJ1-1, with D possibly being TRBD1 (5 bases). V dropped 3 bases and J dropped 1 base, with 12 bases sitting between them. Germline V gene data show CDR1 as SGHAT and CDR2 as FQNNGV. The CDR3 is 15 amino acids. The chain's CDR3 is CASSLGGDGNTEAFF. The CDR3 DNA reads TGTGCCAGCAGCTTGGGTGGGGACGGGAACACTGAAGCTTTCTTT.

The chain uses TRBV19 and TRBJ1-5; D unclear. Trimming took off 11 bases at V and 7 bases at J, with 18 bases between the two ends. This CDR3 spans 13 amino acids. The germline V gene encodes CDR1 LNHDA and CDR2 SQIVND (reference sequence). CDR3 amino acids: CAWTKGRQQPQHF. The CDR3 DNA sequence: TGTGCCTGGACGAAAGGAAGGCAACAGCCCCAGCATTTT.

This clonotype was found many times. The chain uses TRBV7-8 and TRBJ2-7; TRBD1 matches 9 bases. The germline V gene has CDR1 SGHVS and CDR2 FQNEAQ. There are 16 residues in the CDR3. V trimming: 5 bases; J trimming: 3 bases; junction bases outside the gene matches: 11. CDR3 DNA: TGTGCCAGCAGCCAAGGGGGGGGACAGGGAGTCTACGAGCAGTACTTC. Translated, it gives CASSQGGGQGVYEQYF.

This chain joins TRBV10-3 and TRBJ1-5, with a possible D match to TRBD1 (5 bases). V lost 0 bases and J lost 7, with 22 bases in between. CDR1 and CDR2 (germline): ENHRY, SYGVKD. The CDR3 length is 18 residues. CDR3 in DNA: TGTGCCATCAGTGAGTCCGACGCTCGGGACGGGGAACGGCAGCCCCAGCATTTT. Its protein product is CAISESDARDGERQPQHF.

This clonotype was counted a few times. This rearrangement joins TRBV20-1 to TRBJ2-3; 7 nucleotides match TRBD2. The germline gives CDR1 DFQATT, CDR2 SNEGSKA (reference sequence). J lost 0 bases, V lost 2 bases, and 5 bases had no gene match. The CDR3 contains 15 residues. In nucleotides, the CDR3 is TGCAGTGCTAGACACGGGGGGTCTAGCACAGATACGCAGTATTTT. It translates to CSARHGGSSTDTQYF.

The chain recombines TRBV11-2 with TRBJ2-7; tentatively, D is TRBD1 (5 bases). CDR3 size: 14 residues. Between the trimmed V and J ends, which lost 5 bases and 3 bases, there was a span of 14 bases. Germline V CDR1 and CDR2: SGHAT, FQNNGV. In DNA form, the CDR3 reads TGTGCCAGCAGCGAGGTCCAGGGATTCTACGAGCAGTACTTC. Its translation is CASSEVQGFYEQYF.